These 8 T cell receptor beta chains were sequenced from one sample in a study of human T cells and chemical hapten exposure. Time point of the sample: patch test 2, 6 weeks after DPC sensitization. The treatment is: therapeutic diphenylcyclopropenone sensitization with weekly scalp DPC. TCRdb called the RACE reads again in MiXCR, with one record for every CDR3 protein. Among 330,000 or so distinct CDR3 sequences listed, more than 5% were seen once. Here the sequenced sample was whole blood, taken in connection with sensitization to the hapten diphenylcyclopropenone (DPC). Receptor source: a woman under 30 with alopecia areata. Some clones in this sample may be carry-over from other donors' samples.

The chain employs TRBV27 and TRBJ1-6; 12 bases align to TRBD1. V shed 5 bases, J shed 10 bases, and the junction held 12 bases outside the gene matches. Germline V lookup: CDR1 MNHEY, CDR2 SMNVEV (reference sequence). The length of the CDR3 is 17 residues. CDR3 nucleotide sequence: TGTGCCAGCAGTCGCTACCAGGGACAGGGGGCTGTATCACCCCTCCACTTT. Translation gives CASSRYQGQGAVSPLHF.

This clonotype has just a few counts. V usage is TRBV2 and J usage is TRBJ1-1; 8 bases are a match to TRBD1. This CDR3 is built from 16 residues. The trim removed 4 bases at V and 4 bases at J, leaving 11 bases unmatched. Per germline, CDR1 SNHLY and CDR2 FYNNEI. Here the CDR3 DNA reads TGTGCCAGCAGTGCCTCTTCAGGGGGCTATATCACTGAAGCTTTCTTT. It specifies CASSASSGGYITEAFF.

In its sample, this clonotype was seen a few times. The V gene is TRBV6-5, the J gene TRBJ1-4; 9 positions match TRBD1. Germline V gene data show CDR1 as MNHEY and CDR2 as SVGAGI. V lost 6 bases and J lost 6; bases outside the gene matches: 5. The CDR3 length is 14 residues. DNA for the CDR3: TGTGCCAGCAGCTTCCGGGACAGGGATGAAAAACTGTTTTTT. The encoded protein is CASSFRDRDEKLFF.

Ten or more counts support this clonotype. The rearrangement joins TRBV6-5 to TRBJ1-5; D gene uncertain. V was cut by 5 bases and J by 1 base, with 9 bases left in between. This CDR3 spans 14 amino acids. The germline gives CDR1 MNHEY, CDR2 SVGAGI. The CDR3 loop reads CASSPRWSNQPQHF. The CDR3 region has the DNA TGTGCCAGCAGTCCCCGGTGGAGCAATCAGCCCCAGCATTTT.

This clonotype was observed many times. CDR3 DNA sequence: TGTGCCAGCAGTTTAGCATACGGCAGGACTAGCACAGATACGCAGTATTTT. Protein product: CASSLAYGRTSTDTQYF. The chain recombines TRBV28 with TRBJ2-3; the D gene is possibly TRBD2 (5 bases). The CDR3 spans 17 residues. The V gene's germline CDR1 is MDHEN and CDR2 SYDVKM. V was trimmed by 2 bases and J by 0 bases, leaving 15 bases between them.

This clonotype occurred a few times. J is TRBJ2-7 and V is TRBV6-2 or TRBV6-3; D may be TRBD1 or TRBD2 (5 bases each). The CDR3 is made up of 13 amino acids. CDR1 is MNHEY, CDR2 SVGEGT, per germline. Trimming left V 6 bases short and J 6 bases short, with 15 bases between. CDR3 DNA sequence: TGTGCCAGCAGAAGGGACGAAAGCGCCGAGCAGTACTTC. It yields the protein CASRRDESAEQYF.

The V gene is TRBV6-5, the J gene TRBJ2-7, with 9 bases that match TRBD1. V lost 2 bases to trimming and J lost 3 bases; unmatched junction nucleotides: 2. CDR3 length equals 14 residues. Germline CDR1 is MNHEY and CDR2 is SVGAGI. The CDR3 reads CASSYTGQGYEQYF. The CDR3 DNA reads as TGTGCCAGCAGTTACACGGGACAGGGCTACGAGCAGTACTTC.

In this sample, this clonotype turned up many times. V gene TRBV6-2 or TRBV6-3 combines with J gene TRBJ1-4, with a tentative D call TRBD1 (5 bases). V lost 7 bases and J lost 7, with 16 bases in between. Looked up from germline, CDR1 is MNHEY and CDR2 is SVGEGT. CDR3 length: 14 amino acids. DNA for the CDR3: TGTGCCAGCATTGAAGGACAAAGGCGTGAAAAACTGTTTTTT. Its protein is CASIEGQRREKLFF.